Presented here are 19 T cell receptor beta chains from one specimen sequenced in a study of cytotoxic CD8 clonotypes in ibrutinib-treated CLL. Using immunoSEQ multiplex PCR, the repertoire was profiled, and TCRdb retains in-frame clones only, with some absent. The sample contains about 28,000 clones, roughly 59% of which appear only once. The sequencing used PBMCs, collected before ibrutinib treatment. All receptors come from a human donor with chronic lymphocytic leukemia.

This sequence joins TRBV11-3 and TRBJ2-2; the D gene is possibly TRBD1 (6 bases). The CDR3 is 13 amino acids. CDR1 SGHNT and CDR2 YENEEA come from the germline V gene. V gave up 8 bases and J gave up 0 bases, with 7 bases separating them. The CDR3 nucleotides read TGTGCCAGCGGACAGCCGAACACCGGGGAGCTGTTTTTT. Protein sequence: CASGQPNTGELFF. Variable domain in full (rest from reference TRBV11-3 and TRBJ2-2): EAGVVQSPRYKIIEKKQPVAFWCNPISGHNTLYWYLQNLGQGPELLIRYENEEAVDDSQLPKDRFSAERLKGVDSTLKIQPAELGDSAVYLCASGQPNTGELFFGEGSRLTVL.

The J gene is TRBJ1-3, the V gene TRBV10-3; D gene uncertain. V was shortened by 9 bases and J by 1 base, with 13 bases between the two germline ends. From germline, CDR1 is ENHRY and CDR2 SYGVKD. CDR3 length: 14 residues. The CDR3 nucleotides read TGTGCCATTTTACCGGGCTTGTCTGGAAACACCATATATTTT. Protein sequence: CAILPGLSGNTIYF.

Here the CDR3 DNA reads TGTGCCAGCAGTTTATCTTCTAGCGGGAGCTACGAGCAGTACTTC. Amino acid sequence: CASSLSSSGSYEQYF. The V call is TRBV28, the J call TRBJ2-7, with TRBD2 matching 10 bases. The CDR3 is 15 residues long. Germline V lookup: CDR1 MDHEN, CDR2 SYDVKM. The V gene end was trimmed by 1 base and the J gene end by 3 bases; junction bases not matched to a gene: 3.

V and J are TRBV10-3 and TRBJ1-6; TRBD1 matches at 9 bases. The CDR3 contains 14 residues. The germline V gene encodes CDR1 ENHRY and CDR2 SYGVKD. After removal of 4 bases from V and 7 bases from J, the junction contained 2 bases not matched to a gene. CDR3: CAISGDRVNSPLHF. DNA for the CDR3: TGTGCCATCAGTGGGGACAGGGTGAATTCACCCCTCCACTTT.

The V and J genes are TRBV6-1 and TRBJ2-7, with 13 positions matching TRBD2. This CDR3 has 13 amino acids. V trimming: 6 bases; J trimming: 5 bases; junction bases outside the gene matches: 1. Germline lookup yields CDR1 MNHNS and CDR2 SASEGT. CDR3 protein: CASSGLAGDEQYF. In nucleotides, the CDR3 is TGTGCCAGCAGCGGACTAGCGGGAGACGAGCAGTACTTC.

V is TRBV28 and J is TRBJ2-6, with D possibly called TRBD1 or TRBD2 (5 bases each). CDR3 length: 15 residues. Trimming stripped 6 bases from V and 4 bases from J, with 13 bases between. Germline V lookup: CDR1 MDHEN, CDR2 SYDVKM. The CDR3 here is CASRGTSWGANVLTF. CDR3 in DNA: TGTGCCAGCAGGGGGACGTCCTGGGGGGCCAACGTCCTGACTTTC.

The chain combines TRBV7-9 with TRBJ1-4; TRBD1 matches at 9 bases. V gave up 4 bases and J gave up 2 bases; unmatched junction bases: 2. CDR1 SEHNR and CDR2 FQNEAQ come from the germline V gene (reference sequence). This CDR3 has 15 amino acids. Written as DNA, the CDR3 is TGTGCCAGCAGCTCCGGGACAGGGACTAATGAAAAACTGTTTTTT. Residues: CASSSGTGTNEKLFF.

The rearrangement joins TRBV27 to TRBJ1-1; D remains unclear. CDR1 is MNHEY, CDR2 SMNVEV, per germline (reference sequence). V lost 3 bases and J lost 2, with 10 bases in between. The CDR3 runs 14 residues. CDR3 nucleotides: TGTGCCAGCAGTTTCTTGGGCAGTAACACTGAAGCTTTCTTT. It codes for CASSFLGSNTEAFF.

This clone was seen a handful of times. The V gene is TRBV7-9, the J gene TRBJ1-4, with D unclear. Germline assignment: CDR1 SEHNR and CDR2 FQNEAQ (reference sequence). There are 11 residues in the CDR3. Trimming pared 1 base from V and 6 bases from J, leaving 0 bases between. The CDR3 is CASSLDEKLFF. The CDR3 bases are TGTGCCAGCAGCTTAGATGAAAAACTGTTTTTT.

This clone was observed a handful of times. The rearrangement uses TRBV7-2 and TRBJ2-7; no clear D. Germline CDR1 and CDR2: SGHTA and FQGNSA. V lost 2 bases and J lost 7, with 6 bases in between. This CDR3 region has 11 residues. CDR3 sequence: CASSLNVEQYF. In DNA form, the CDR3 reads TGTGCCAGCAGCTTAAACGTAGAGCAGTACTTC.

This clone has a handful of counts. J is TRBJ2-7 and V is TRBV10-3; TRBD1 aligns across 9 bases. Germline V lookup: CDR1 ENHRY, CDR2 SYGVKD. V was clipped by 7 bases and J by 2 bases; unmatched bases: 9. This CDR3 region has 15 residues. The CDR3 spells CAITLGQGYTYEQYF. CDR3 DNA: TGTGCCATCACCTTAGGACAGGGGTATACCTACGAGCAGTACTTC.

The V call is TRBV2, the J call TRBJ2-7; 7 bases match TRBD2. The CDR3 contains 16 residues. V gave up 3 bases and J gave up 6 bases; unmatched junction bases: 14. Looked up from germline, CDR1 is SNHLY and CDR2 is FYNNEI. CDR3 nucleotides: TGTGCCAGCAGTGATCGATTTGGCGGGAGTTTGGCCGAGCAGTACTTC. This encodes CASSDRFGGSLAEQYF.

The V call is TRBV7-9, the J call TRBJ2-6; D perhaps matches TRBD1 (6 bases). CDR3 size: 16 residues. Per germline, CDR1 SEHNR and CDR2 FQNEAQ (reference sequence). Trimming removed 3 bases from V and 0 bases from J, with 9 bases in between. The CDR3 coding sequence is TGTGCCAGCAGCTTCGACAGGACCTCTGGGGCCAACGTCCTGACTTTC. Translating gives CASSFDRTSGANVLTF.

This clone showed up just once. This chain uses TRBV5-4 with TRBJ1-2, with D possibly being TRBD1 (5 bases). This CDR3 is built from 14 residues. Germline-derived CDR1 and CDR2 are SGHNT and YYREEE (reference sequence). The V and J ends lost 0 bases and 7 bases respectively, with 13 bases between them. The CDR3 protein is CASSLGAGWGGYTF. The CDR3 bases are TGTGCCAGCAGCTTGGGAGCAGGGTGGGGTGGCTACACCTTC.

Regarding this clone: The sample holds other DNA sequences that translate to the same CDR3. This rearrangement joins TRBV4-1 to TRBJ2-3; 9 bases match TRBD2. CDR3 size: 17 residues. J gave up 2 bases and V 6 bases, and 12 bases lay outside the gene matches. CDR1 is MGHRA, CDR2 YSYEKL, per germline. The CDR3 bases are TGCGCCAGCAGTCTCCGATGGGCTAGCGGGAACACAGATACGCAGTATTTT. Translating gives CASSLRWASGNTDTQYF.

This chain connects TRBV5-1 to TRBJ1-2, with 7 bases lining up with TRBD1. CDR1 SGHRS and CDR2 YFSETQ come from the germline V gene. V shed 5 bases and J 4 bases; nucleotides not matched to a gene: 8. This CDR3 region has 14 residues. CDR3 residues: CASSTRQGVYGYTF. The CDR3 coding sequence is TGCGCCAGCAGTACTCGACAGGGTGTCTATGGCTACACCTTC.

This clone was seen a few times. The CDR3 here is CASSPQGGQPQHF. CDR3 DNA sequence: TGTGCCAGCAGCCCCCAGGGAGGCCAGCCCCAGCATTTT. The chain has TRBV13 and TRBJ1-5; D might be TRBD1 (5 bases). Trimming stripped 5 bases from V and 7 bases from J, with 12 bases between. The CDR3 extends over 13 amino acids. Germline CDR1 is PRHDT and CDR2 is FYEKMQ (reference sequence).

The chain combines TRBV15 with TRBJ1-2, with TRBD1 identical over 7 bases. The junction had 1 base not matched to a gene; V was cut back by 5 bases and J by 4 bases. The V gene's germline CDR1 is LNHNV and CDR2 YYDKDF (reference sequence). CDR3 length: 12 residues. CDR3 DNA sequence: TGTGCCACCAGCGGGGACAGCTATGGCTACACCTTC. Amino acids: CATSGDSYGYTF.

The rearrangement joins TRBV27 to TRBJ2-1; weak D call: TRBD2 (5 bases). Germline CDR1 MNHEY, CDR2 SMNVEV (reference sequence). V lost 5 bases and J 8 bases, leaving 13 bases between the germline ends. This CDR3 has 13 residues. The CDR3 region is CASSNERGYEQFF. In nucleotides, the CDR3 is TGTGCCAGCAGTAACGAACGAGGGTATGAGCAGTTCTTC.